The 30 T cell receptor beta chains listed next were all sequenced from one sample in a study of response to subunit inactivated influenza vaccine. TCRdb fed the RT-PCR reads into MiXCR, producing one record per CDR3 protein. The data show approximately 520,000 distinct CDR3 sequences, approximately 17% seen once. The sequencing used CD4+ T cells sorted from PBMCs, collected 23 months after vaccination. Every receptor here comes from a man between 50 and 69 years old who received an inactivated influenza vaccine.

This clonotype came up a few times. The J gene is TRBJ1-4, the V gene TRBV28; 7 nucleotides line up with TRBD1. This CDR3 contains 15 residues. Germline V gene sequence: CDR1 MDHEN, CDR2 SYDVKM. Trimming cost V 7 bases and J 7 bases; bases outside gene matches: 12. Here the CDR3 reads CASTPGSGGGEKLFF. DNA for the CDR3: TGTGCCAGCACCCCTGGTTCAGGGGGAGGTGAAAAACTGTTTTTT. The variable domain in full, completed from reference TRBV28 and TRBJ1-4, reads DVKVTQSSRYLVKRTGEKVFLECVQDMDHENMFWYRQDPGLGLRLIYFSYDVKMKEKGDIPEGYSVSREKKERFSLILESASTNQTSMYLCASTPGSGGGEKLFFGSGTQLSVL.

The chain uses TRBV3-1 and TRBJ2-1, with D perhaps matching TRBD2 (5 bases). Germline V lookup: CDR1 LGHDT, CDR2 YNNKEL (reference sequence). The CDR3 consists of 16 residues. Between the trimmed V and J ends, which lost 1 base and 4 bases, there was a span of 14 bases. This chain's CDR3 is CASSQVPERTYNEQFF. The CDR3 DNA reads as TGTGCCAGCAGCCAAGTGCCGGAGAGGACTTACAATGAGCAGTTCTTC.

This clonotype has only a few counts. The DNA of the CDR3 is TGTGCCTGGAGTGAAGGGATATTTACTGAAGCTTTCTTT. Translating gives CAWSEGIFTEAFF. V is TRBV30 and J is TRBJ1-1; D uncertain. V was clipped by 1 base and J by 5 bases, with 11 bases between them. The CDR3 is 13 amino acids. Germline CDR1 reads GTSNPN; CDR2 reads SVGIG (reference sequence).

The rearrangement links TRBV25-1 to TRBJ2-2, with a possible D match to TRBD2 (6 bases). V was pared by 6 bases and J by 4 bases, with 12 bases between. Germline lookup yields CDR1 MGHDK and CDR2 SYGVNS. The CDR3 runs 14 residues. CDR3 amino acids: CASSGGPRTGELFF. In DNA form, the CDR3 reads TGTGCCAGCAGCGGAGGGCCTCGCACCGGGGAGCTGTTTTTT.

The V gene is TRBV5-4, the J gene TRBJ1-2, with a tentative D call TRBD1 (6 bases). V dropped 1 base and J dropped 7 bases, with 14 bases sitting between them. Germline lookup yields CDR1 SGHNT and CDR2 YYREEE (reference sequence). The CDR3 is made up of 14 amino acids. The CDR3 loop is CASSLWGGASGYTF. CDR3 coding DNA: TGTGCCAGCAGCTTGTGGGGGGGGGCATCTGGCTACACCTTC.

The gene calls are TRBV20-1 and TRBJ2-7, with 9 bases identical to TRBD2. Germline assignment: CDR1 DFQATT and CDR2 SNEGSKA (reference sequence). This CDR3 spans 15 amino acids. Germline trimming cut 5 bases from V and 0 bases from J; bases unmatched to any gene: 8. The CDR3, as DNA: TGCAGTGCTTGGGGACTAGCTCCGAGCTCCTACGAGCAGTACTTC. Its translation is CSAWGLAPSSYEQYF.

The gene calls are TRBV3-1 and TRBJ2-7; D ambiguous. Germline loops: CDR1 LGHDT, CDR2 YNNKEL (reference sequence). V gave up 0 bases and J gave up 1 base, with 16 bases separating them. The CDR3 sequence is 17 residues long. The CDR3 loop reads CASSQDLGGFSSYEQYF. DNA of the CDR3: TGTGCCAGCAGCCAAGATTTGGGCGGATTCTCATCCTACGAGCAGTACTTC.

This clonotype was counted many times. The chain combines TRBV6-2 or TRBV6-3 with TRBJ2-1, with D uncertain. Germline V gives CDR1 MNHEY, CDR2 SVGEGT. Trimming pared 0 bases from V and 0 bases from J, leaving 12 bases between. The CDR3 length is 17 residues. The CDR3 sequence is CASSYSSLADSYNEQFF. DNA for the CDR3: TGTGCCAGCAGTTACTCTTCCTTGGCGGACTCCTACAATGAGCAGTTCTTC.

This clonotype was seen a few times. The chain employs TRBV7-8 and TRBJ2-5, with D perhaps matching TRBD2 (6 bases). This CDR3 is built from 18 residues. V was shortened by 1 base and J by 3 bases, with 21 bases between the two germline ends. Germline V gene data show CDR1 as SGHVS and CDR2 as FQNEAQ. Written as DNA, the CDR3 is TGTGCCAGCAGCTTAGGGTTCCGGGACTCCAGTTTGAAAGAGACCCAGTACTTC. Residues: CASSLGFRDSSLKETQYF.

There are a few counts of this clonotype. The chain recombines TRBV10-2 with TRBJ2-1; TRBD2 is a possible D gene (7 bases). CDR1 and CDR2 (germline): WSHSY, SAAADI. The CDR3 sequence is 20 residues long. V was clipped by 6 bases and J by 4 bases, with 31 bases between them. CDR3 nucleotide sequence: TGCGCCAGCAGCCCGGGGGGCCGGATACGAAACCGAGGGATTTACAATGAGCAGTTCTTC. This sequence encodes CASSPGGRIRNRGIYNEQFF.

This clonotype turned up a few times. This rearrangement joins TRBV10-3 to TRBJ2-1; 10 positions agree with TRBD1. The V gene end was trimmed by 5 bases and the J gene end by 6 bases; junction bases not matched to a gene: 13. The CDR3 has 17 residues. CDR1 is ENHRY and CDR2 is SYGVKD in the germline V gene. CDR3 DNA: TGTGCCATCAGTAATCGAGCCGGGACAGGGGTAGGCAATGAGCAGTTCTTC. It is translated as CAISNRAGTGVGNEQFF.

V is TRBV20-1 and J is TRBJ2-2; either TRBD1 or TRBD2 may fit D (5 bases each). With 0 bases removed from V and 4 bases from J, the gap between germline ends came to 12 bases. CDR1 is DFQATT, CDR2 SNEGSKA, per germline (reference sequence). CDR3 length: 15 amino acids. The CDR3 coding sequence is TGCAGTGCTAGAGAGGGGGACCCCGGCACCGGGGAGCTGTTTTTT. This gives the protein CSAREGDPGTGELFF.

This clonotype has more than one count but fewer than ten. The junction shows a germline mismatch at one end, possibly a read error. The chain is built from TRBV7-9 and TRBJ1-3, with D perhaps matching TRBD1 (6 bases). From germline, CDR1 is SEHNR and CDR2 FQNEAQ (reference sequence). The CDR3 is made up of 12 amino acids. This CDR3 is CASSLDSRDTDF. The CDR3 region has the DNA TGTGCCAGCAGCTTAGACTCCCGGGACACGGATTTT. Using reference TRBV7-9 and TRBJ1-3 for the parts outside the CDR3, the full variable domain is DTGVSQNPRHKITKRGQNVTFRCDPISEHNRLYWYRQTLGQGPEFLTYFQNEAQLEKSRLLSDRFSAERPKGSFSTLEIQRTEQGDSAMYLCASSLDSRDTDFGEGSWLTVV.

The V gene is TRBV29-1, the J gene TRBJ2-3; perhaps D is TRBD1 or TRBD2 (5 bases each). Germline V CDR1 and CDR2: SQVTM, ANQGSEA. V was shortened by 8 bases and J by 4 bases, with 19 bases between the two germline ends. This CDR3 is built from 14 residues. The CDR3 DNA reads as TGCAGCCACTCCCGAGGGCAGGGCGCAGATACGCAGTATTTT. Translating it yields CSHSRGQGADTQYF.

This clonotype has just a few counts. V usage is TRBV18 and J usage is TRBJ1-6; D is uncertain. The CDR3 is 15 amino acids. V was shortened by 3 bases and J by 3 bases, with 9 bases between the two germline ends. Germline values: CDR1 KGHSH, CDR2 LQKENI. The CDR3 loop is CASSPGQRYNSPLHF. CDR3 DNA: TGTGCCAGCTCACCTGGGCAGCGCTATAATTCACCCCTCCACTTT.

This clonotype was counted between two and nine times. This rearrangement joins TRBV4-3 to TRBJ2-1; possible D gene TRBD2, 7 bases. Between the trimmed V and J ends, which lost 6 bases and 7 bases, there was a span of 19 bases. CDR1 and CDR2 from the germline V gene are LGHNA and YSLEER. The CDR3 sequence is 15 residues long. The CDR3 loop reads CASSHLRGGLNEQFF. The CDR3 coding sequence is TGCGCCAGCAGTCATCTAAGGGGGGGGCTGAATGAGCAGTTCTTC.

This clonotype was counted many times. The CDR3 is CASSLQLNSNQPQHF. The CDR3 DNA reads TGTGCCAGCAGTTTGCAGCTTAATAGCAATCAGCCCCAGCATTTT. The genes are TRBV6-2 or TRBV6-3 and TRBJ1-5; the D is unclear. The V and J ends lost 4 bases and 0 bases respectively, with 10 bases between them. CDR1 and CDR2 from the germline V gene are MNHEY and SVGEGT. The CDR3 is 15 amino acids.

This clonotype occurred a few times. The CDR3 protein is CASSLSPGGTEAFF. In DNA, the CDR3 is TGCGCCAGCAGCTTGTCTCCCGGGGGCACTGAAGCTTTCTTT. This chain links TRBV5-1 with TRBJ1-1; D might be TRBD1 (5 bases). CDR1 and CDR2 (germline): SGHRS, YFSETQ. Trimming took off 1 base at V and 4 bases at J, with 11 bases between the two ends. CDR3 length: 14 amino acids.

J is TRBJ2-5 and V is TRBV29-1; TRBD1 aligns across 8 bases. CDR3 size: 13 residues. Trimming cost V 5 bases and J 5 bases; bases outside gene matches: 7. Germline V gives CDR1 SQVTM, CDR2 ANQGSEA. The CDR3: CSVSWRQGETQYF. CDR3 coding DNA: TGCAGCGTTTCTTGGAGACAGGGGGAGACCCAGTACTTC.

J is TRBJ2-3 and V is TRBV9, with 14 nucleotides matching TRBD2. Looked up from germline, CDR1 is SGDLS and CDR2 is YYNGEE. The trim removed 3 bases at V and 2 bases at J, leaving 5 bases unmatched. The CDR3 spans 17 residues. The CDR3 bases are TGTGCCAGCAGCGGCCGGACTAGCGGGGGGATCACAGATACGCAGTATTTT. Protein product: CASSGRTSGGITDTQYF.

This clonotype turned up a few times. The chain carries TRBV20-1 and TRBJ2-1; D may correspond to TRBD1 or TRBD2 (5 bases each). Trimming shortened V by 6 bases and J by 5 bases, and 23 bases separated the two germline ends. The length of the CDR3 is 16 residues. From germline, CDR1 is DFQATT and CDR2 SNEGSKA (reference sequence). CDR3 sequence: CSAVGTGRDLNNEQFF. CDR3 DNA sequence: TGCAGTGCAGTGGGTACAGGCAGGGACCTCAACAATGAGCAGTTCTTC.

This clonotype has just a few counts. The rearrangement uses TRBV5-6 and TRBJ2-5; D unresolved. This CDR3 is built from 12 residues. V was shortened by 1 base and J by 4 bases, with 5 bases between the two germline ends. The V gene's germline CDR1 is SGHDT and CDR2 YYEEEE. CDR3 nucleotide sequence: TGTGCCAGCAGCTTGCAGGTAGAGACCCAGTACTTC. Protein sequence: CASSLQVETQYF.

Ten or more counts support this clonotype. This sequence joins TRBV30 and TRBJ2-6; D is uncertain. The germline V and J ends were trimmed by 0 bases and 0 bases, with 6 bases remaining between them. The CDR3 spans 15 residues. Per germline, CDR1 GTSNPN and CDR2 SVGIG (reference sequence). CDR3 nucleotides: TGTGCCTGGAGTGTCTTGGGCTCTGGGGCCAACGTCCTGACTTTC. Residues: CAWSVLGSGANVLTF.

This clonotype was observed at least ten times. J is TRBJ1-2 and V is TRBV20-1; 7 positions agree with TRBD1. V lost 5 bases to trimming and J lost 9 bases; unmatched junction nucleotides: 6. Germline CDR1 reads DFQATT; CDR2 reads SNEGSKA (reference sequence). The CDR3 covers 11 residues. The DNA of the CDR3 is TGCAGTGCTCCGCAGGGGGTCAGCTACACCTTC. Its translation is CSAPQGVSYTF.

This clonotype was detected a few times. The chain employs TRBV5-1 and TRBJ1-5, with TRBD1 as a possible D gene (6 bases). This CDR3 is 14 amino acids long. Germline V lookup: CDR1 SGHRS, CDR2 YFSETQ. V was shortened by 4 bases and J by 11 bases, with 19 bases between the two germline ends. For the CDR3, the DNA is TGCGCCAGCAGCACCGGACAGCCCCATGGGGCCCAGCATTTT. Its protein product is CASSTGQPHGAQHF.

This clonotype was recorded many times. The CDR3 protein is CASTPQTGRNTGELFF. The CDR3 DNA follows: TGCGCCAGCACCCCTCAGACAGGGCGCAACACCGGGGAGCTGTTTTTT. The chain is built from TRBV5-1 and TRBJ2-2; 7 bases line up with TRBD1. Germline V gene data show CDR1 as SGHRS and CDR2 as YFSETQ. The V segment lost 6 bases and the J segment 2 bases; nucleotides outside the gene matches: 10. This CDR3 is 16 amino acids long.

The chain is built from TRBV7-2 and TRBJ1-2, with 9 positions matching TRBD1. Trimming at V came to 5 bases and at J to 8 bases, leaving 6 bases not matched to a gene. CDR3 length: 13 residues. The germline CDR1 and CDR2 sequences are SGHTA and FQGNSA. The CDR3 coding sequence is TGTGCCAGCAGCCGGGACAGGGCTGGAGGCTACACCTTC. Its protein is CASSRDRAGGYTF. The full variable domain, completed using reference TRBV7-2 and TRBJ1-2, is GAGVSQSPSNKVTEKGKDVELRCDPISGHTALYWYRQSLGQGLEFLIYFQGNSAPDKSGLPSDRFSAERTGGSVSTLTIQRTQQEDSAVYLCASSRDRAGGYTFGSGTRLTVV.

This chain uses TRBV7-2 with TRBJ2-1; 8 nucleotides agree with TRBD2. The CDR3 runs to 16 residues. Germline CDR1 SGHTA, CDR2 FQGNSA. Unmatched junction bases numbered 14, after V lost 5 bases and J lost 8 bases. The DNA for the CDR3 is TGTGCCAGCAGCCCCGGGACTAGTCCTCTGTCGGATGAGCAGTTCTTC. Translated, it gives CASSPGTSPLSDEQFF.

The V and J genes are TRBV18 and TRBJ1-1; perhaps TRBD1 as D (6 bases). Per germline, CDR1 KGHSH and CDR2 LQKENI. This CDR3 has 15 residues. Trimming removed 2 bases from V and 5 bases from J, with 15 bases in between. The CDR3 nucleotides read TGTGCCAGCTCACCAGTTCAGGGGATTCTTACTGAAGCTTTCTTT. Its protein product is CASSPVQGILTEAFF.

This clonotype was observed a few times. The chain employs TRBV9 and TRBJ1-6; possibly TRBD1 for D (6 bases). Trimming shortened V by 0 bases and J by 0 bases, and 10 bases separated the two germline ends. Germline CDR1 reads SGDLS; CDR2 reads YYNGEE. This CDR3 has 17 amino acids. CDR3 sequence (DNA): TGTGCCAGCAGCGTAGAGGACAGATCCTCCTATAATTCACCCCTCCACTTT. Residues: CASSVEDRSSYNSPLHF.